Following are 27 T cell receptor beta chains from one sample sequenced in a study of tumor-infiltrating lymphocytes in primary liver carcinoma (dated by TCRdb to the late 2010s). Without any cell sorting, total RNA and DNA were extracted together from around 18-30 mg of bulk tissue using the AllPrep DNA/RNA mini kit. For sequencing, an Illumina HiSeq 2500 was employed. A constant-region primer and ProtoScript II reverse transcriptase were used to reverse-transcribe TCRbeta-specific cDNA from 500 ng total RNA. Three nested multiplex PCR rounds, following a slightly modified ARM-PCR procedure, were used to build the TCRbeta libraries. Each of the first two PCR rounds ran for approximately 9 cycles and used multiplex TRBV1-TRBV30 forward primers together with a Cbeta reverse primer. TCRdb trimmed public reads at Q25 via fastp, called clones via MiXCR and kept in-frame beta chains. Duplicate CDR3 protein sequences are folded into a single record with the most common DNA and genes. This sample comprises more than 70,000 distinct CDR3 sequences, 72% of them detected only once. The ten largest clones add up to roughly a fifth of the sample.

Material for sequencing was liver tumor tissue from sampling region 1. The cell subset or site label, as the study defines it: tumor region T1, superior pole. The receptors here all came from a man aged 35 to 55 with primary liver carcinoma and hepatitis B virus infection.

About this clonotype: At one end, the junction sequence differs from germline, possibly due to a read error. J is TRBJ2-3 and V is TRBV11-2, with D possibly matching TRBD2 (6 bases). The CDR3 length is 15 residues. CDR1 is SGHAT and CDR2 is FQNNGV in the germline V gene. The CDR3 DNA sequence: TGTGCCGGCAGTCCATTAGCGGCTAGTACAGATACGCAGTATTTT. Amino acid sequence: CAGSPLAASTDTQYF.

In regard to this clonotype: An end of the junction differs from the germline gene, which may be a read error. The V and J genes are TRBV4-2 and TRBJ2-7, with 9 bases identical to TRBD1. Germline V gene data show CDR1 as LGHNA and CDR2 as YNFKEQ. This CDR3 is 15 amino acids long. This CDR3 reads CASSQEPGQGYVQYF. The CDR3 nucleotides read TGTGCTAGCAGCCAAGAGCCGGGACAGGGTTACGTGCAGTACTTC.

The V call is TRBV10-2, the J call TRBJ2-3, with 8 bases matching TRBD2. After removal of 10 bases from V and 0 bases from J, the junction contained 9 bases not matched to a gene. CDR1 and CDR2 from the germline V gene are WSHSY and SAAADI. The CDR3 totals 15 residues. The CDR3 sequence: CANIRLAMSTDTQYF. In DNA, the CDR3 is TGCGCCAACATTAGACTAGCGATGAGCACAGATACGCAGTATTTT.

The chain couples TRBV4-2 to TRBJ2-7, with D possibly being TRBD2 (6 bases). The germline V gene encodes CDR1 LGHNA and CDR2 YNFKEQ. This CDR3 comprises 14 residues. V lost 0 bases and J lost 2, with 8 bases in between. The CDR3 DNA reads TGTGCCAGCAGCCAAGAGCGGGGCCCCTACGAGCAGTACTTC. Its protein product is CASSQERGPYEQYF.

This clonotype was picked up a small number of times. The chain is built from TRBV18 and TRBJ1-5; no clear D. V was cut by 6 bases and J by 3 bases, with 9 bases left in between. CDR1 is KGHSH, CDR2 LQKENI, per germline. There are 13 residues in the CDR3. DNA for the CDR3: TGTGCCAGCTCGTCGACAAACAATCAGCCCCAGCATTTT. This codes for CASSSTNNQPQHF.

Comments on this clonotype: Without the conserved terminal phenylalanine or tryptophan, this CDR3 likely stems from a read error. The chain carries TRBV29-1 and TRBJ2-3; no firm D call. The CDR3 loop spans 12 amino acids. With 7 bases removed from V and 7 bases from J, the gap between germline ends came to 15 bases. Germline loops: CDR1 SQVTM, CDR2 ANQGSEA. In DNA, the CDR3 is TGCAGCGCAACCGGTGGGGAAAATACGCAGTATTCT. Its translation is CSATGGENTQYS.

Comments on this clonotype: No DNA is shown, since the ends of the CDR3 on it are uncertain; the CDR3 is the one TCRdb lists. The chain combines TRBV5-4 with TRBJ1-1; TRBD1, the D gene given by the table, was not confirmed from the DNA. Germline-derived CDR1 and CDR2 are SGHNT and YYREEE (reference sequence). Termini included, the CDR3 measures 16 amino acids. CDR3 loop: CASSFGAGTANTETFF.

This clonotype was seen repeatedly, ten times or more. The J gene is TRBJ2-2, the V gene TRBV28; 9 positions match TRBD2. J was trimmed by 6 bases and V by 5 bases; bases with no gene match: 7. The V gene's germline CDR1 is MDHEN and CDR2 SYDVKM. The CDR3 contains 15 residues. CDR3 residues: CASSTIAGAPGELFF. The CDR3 DNA reads TGTGCCAGCAGTACGATAGCGGGAGCACCCGGGGAGCTGTTTTTT. The variable domain in full, with the rest retrieved from reference TRBV28 and TRBJ2-2, is DVKVTQSSRYLVKRTGEKVFLECVQDMDHENMFWYRQDPGLGLRLIYFSYDVKMKEKGDIPEGYSVSREKKERFSLILESASTNQTSMYLCASSTIAGAPGELFFGEGSRLTVL.

On this clonotype itself: One end of the junction varies from germline; a read error may be responsible. The chain has TRBV11-2 and TRBJ2-7, with 12 bases identical to TRBD2. Looked up from germline, CDR1 is SGHAT and CDR2 is FQNNGV. The CDR3 runs to 17 residues. The CDR3 spells CVSSQGLAGSSFYEQYF. The CDR3 nucleotides are TGTGTCAGCAGCCAGGGACTAGCGGGTTCCTCTTTCTACGAGCAATACTTC. The full variable domain, rest sourced from reference TRBV11-2 and TRBJ2-7, is EAGVAQSPRYKIIEKRQSVAFWCNPISGHATLYWYQQILGQGPKLLIQFQNNGVVDDSQLPKDRFSAERLKGVDSTLKIQPAKLEDSAVYLCVSSQGLAGSSFYEQYFGPGTRLTVT.

This clonotype has a single count. The junction differs from germline at one of its ends, possibly a read error. The chain combines TRBV7-3 with TRBJ2-7, with TRBD2 as a possible D gene (6 bases). Germline loops: CDR1 SGHTA, CDR2 FQGTGA. CDR3 length: 14 amino acids. CDR3 DNA: TGTACCAGCAGACCTAGCGTGGGCTCCTACGAGCAGTACTTC. As protein: CTSRPSVGSYEQYF.

To note about this clonotype: One end of the junction varies from germline; a read error may be responsible. The chain is built from TRBV28 and TRBJ2-7, with D possibly being TRBD1 or TRBD2 (5 bases each). The CDR3 is 16 residues long. Germline CDR1 MDHEN, CDR2 SYDVKM. CDR3 sequence reads: CANSSPGGKGRYEQYF. The DNA for the CDR3 is TGTGCCAACAGTTCCCCCGGTGGGAAGGGACGATACGAGCAGTACTTC. The whole variable domain, remainder taken from reference TRBV28 and TRBJ2-7, is DVKVTQSSRYLVKRTGEKVFLECVQDMDHENMFWYRQDPGLGLRLIYFSYDVKMKEKGDIPEGYSVSREKKERFSLILESASTNQTSMYLCANSSPGGKGRYEQYFGPGTRLTVT.

In regard to this clonotype: Compared with germline, one end of the junction differs, possibly owing to a read error. The CDR3 DNA follows: TGTACCAGCGGCTTACGCGGGAGCATAGATACGCAGTATTTT. Residues: CTSGLRGSIDTQYF. The chain links TRBV11-3 to TRBJ2-3; TRBD2 matches at 7 bases. This CDR3 has 14 residues. Germline CDR1 is SGHNT and CDR2 is YENEEA.

The sample holds one count of this clonotype. V is TRBV12-3 or TRBV12-4 and J is TRBJ2-2; tentative D call: TRBD2 (5 bases). V was clipped by 3 bases and J by 7 bases, with 15 bases between them. The CDR3 is 15 residues long. CDR3 bases: TGTGCCAGCAGTTTCGGCGGGTGTGGCATCGGGGAGCTGTTTTTT. Amino acids: CASSFGGCGIGELFF.

Concerning this clonotype: This sequence may be a read error, since a much larger clone differs from it by one base. The CDR3 end shows no conserved phenylalanine or tryptophan, and so a read error is likely. V is TRBV28 and J is TRBJ2-7, with 9 bases identical to TRBD2. The CDR3 is 14 amino acids. V was clipped by 8 bases and J by 0 bases; unmatched bases: 5. CDR1 and CDR2 (germline): MDHEN, SYDVKM. This CDR3 reads CASHDSGSSYEQYS. CDR3 DNA: TGTGCCAGCCACGATAGCGGGAGCTCCTACGAGCAGTACTCC.

The CDR3, as DNA: TGTGCCAGCAGCTTAAACAGGGAGGGTGAGCAGTTCTTC. It codes for CASSLNREGEQFF. The V gene is TRBV7-3, the J gene TRBJ2-1, with D possibly TRBD2 on 7 matching bases. The CDR3 consists of 13 residues. Trimming took off 1 base at V and 9 bases at J, with 10 bases between the two ends. Germline assignment: CDR1 SGHTA and CDR2 FQGTGA.

Comments on this clonotype: This CDR3 is missing its conserved last phenylalanine or tryptophan, likely due to a read error. The chain couples TRBV28 to TRBJ2-7; 9 bases agree with TRBD1. CDR3 length: 15 residues. Germline V gene lookup returns CDR1 MDHEN and CDR2 SYDVKM. Trimming cost V 5 bases and J 4 bases; bases outside gene matches: 9. The DNA of the CDR3 is TGTGCCAGCAGTGCCTCGAGGGACAGGGCATACGAGCAGTACCTC. It specifies CASSASRDRAYEQYL.

The rearrangement joins TRBV10-1 to TRBJ2-7; D is uncertain. CDR3 length: 14 amino acids. Trimming removed 7 bases at V and 2 bases at J, with 15 bases between. Germline-derived CDR1 and CDR2 are WNHNN and SYGVQD (reference sequence). The DNA of the CDR3 is TGCGCCAGCAATGTGGTAACGGTTGCCTACGAGCAGTACTTC. This sequence encodes CASNVVTVAYEQYF.

Of note for this clonotype: Because the CDR3 is missing its conserved closing phenylalanine or tryptophan, this is likely a read error. The chain combines TRBV10-1 with TRBJ2-1; D remains ambiguous. Germline loops: CDR1 WNHNN, CDR2 SYGVQD (reference sequence). This CDR3 comprises 14 residues. The CDR3 sequence: CASSDRSSYIEQFL. The CDR3 DNA sequence: TGCGCCAGCAGCGATAGAAGCTCCTACATTGAGCAGTTCCTC.

On this clonotype itself: Given a much more abundant clone one base away, this may be a read error. The rearrangement joins TRBV25-1 to TRBJ2-3, with no clear D. Per the germline V gene, CDR1 is MGHDK and CDR2 is SYGVNS. The CDR3 is 12 residues long. CDR3 loop: CAISTYSGAQYF. The DNA of the CDR3 is TGTGCCATCAGTACCTACTCCGGAGCGCAGTATTTT.

With regard to this clonotype: The junction does not match germline at one end; this may be a read error. The V and J genes are TRBV11-2 and TRBJ2-1; 12 bases fit TRBD2. Looked up from germline, CDR1 is SGHAT and CDR2 is FQNNGV. CDR3 length: 16 amino acids. The CDR3 nucleotides are TGTGCCAGCAGCTTCCGACTAGCGGGAGATTTCAGTGAGCAGTTATTC. It specifies CASSFRLAGDFSEQLF. The complete variable domain, with remaining parts taken from reference TRBV11-2 and TRBJ2-1, reads EAGVAQSPRYKIIEKRQSVAFWCNPISGHATLYWYQQILGQGPKLLIQFQNNGVVDDSQLPKDRFSAERLKGVDSTLKIQPAKLEDSAVYLCASSFRLAGDFSEQLFGPGTRLTVL.

On this clonotype: At one end the junction does not follow the germline gene, possibly because of a read error. The chain uses TRBV4-1 and TRBJ2-1, with 7 bases matching TRBD2. The CDR3 spans 16 residues. Germline-derived CDR1 and CDR2 are MGHRA and YSYEKL. The CDR3 protein is CASSQSWTSGDNEQLF. The CDR3 DNA sequence: TGCGCCAGCAGCCAATCCTGGACTAGTGGTGACAATGAGCAGTTATTC.

This clonotype turned up a few times. This may be a read error, as it is one base from a much larger clone. V is TRBV6-5 and J is TRBJ2-1; D not certain. Germline V gene sequence: CDR1 MNHEY, CDR2 SVGAGI. Trimming removed 7 bases at V and 6 bases at J, with 16 bases between. The CDR3 extends over 14 amino acids. The DNA for the CDR3 is TGTGCCAGCAACCCGAAGGGCAGGAGCAATGAGCAGTTCTTC. Protein sequence: CASNPKGRSNEQFF.

This clonotype is medium-sized within its sample. The chain combines TRBV6-5 with TRBJ2-7; D is undetermined. CDR3 length equals 14 residues. The V end lost 2 bases, the J end lost 6 bases, and 14 bases lay between the germline ends. Germline V CDR1 and CDR2: MNHEY, SVGAGI. CDR3 amino acids: CASSYQSTPLEQYF. DNA of the CDR3: TGTGCCAGCAGTTACCAGTCAACCCCTCTCGAGCAGTACTTC.

Concerning this clonotype: Germline and junction disagree at one end, which may indicate a read error. The gene calls are TRBV4-1 and TRBJ2-7, with D tentatively TRBD1 (5 bases). The CDR3 consists of 10 residues. CDR1 is MGHRA and CDR2 is YSYEKL in the germline V gene. The CDR3 nucleotides read TGTGTCAGCCCCCAGGGCGAGCAGTACTTC. It translates to CVSPQGEQYF.

Regarding this clonotype: The junction shows a germline mismatch at one end, possibly a read error. The gene calls are TRBV11-2 and TRBJ2-1, with a weak D call TRBD1 (5 bases). This CDR3 spans 17 amino acids. Per the germline V gene, CDR1 is SGHAT and CDR2 is FQNNGV. CDR3 protein: CASIPYGARSSYDEQFF. In DNA form, the CDR3 reads TGTGCCAGCATCCCGTATGGGGCGCGGAGCTCCTACGATGAGCAGTTCTTC.

As for this clonotype: A read error is likely, as this CDR3 ends without the conserved phenylalanine or tryptophan. The chain joins TRBV4-1 to TRBJ1-2; no definite D call. This CDR3 is built from 9 residues. CDR1 and CDR2 from the germline V gene are MGHRA and YSYEKL. This CDR3 reads CTRKPGYTL. The DNA for the CDR3 is TGCACCAGAAAACCGGGCTACACCTTA.

With regard to this clonotype: Mismatch with germline at one junction end may stem from a read error. CDR3 sequence: CGVMTGRANDLTF. The CDR3 DNA sequence: TGCGGCGTGATGACAGGGAGGGCCAACGACCTGACTTTC. The chain has TRBV29-1 and TRBJ2-6, with D possibly being TRBD1 or TRBD2 (7 bases each). The CDR3 contains 13 residues. Germline lookup yields CDR1 SQVTM and CDR2 ANQGSEA.